This T cell receptor (beta chain) was sequenced in a study of blood T cell repertoires in COVID-19. On the study more broadly: The cDNA or gDNA used as material had been derived from T cells, B-cell-depleted T cells, or PBMCs.

The age range of participants was about 18 to 90 years, with residence in roughly 25 US areas. Each participant's cohort was designated according to participant-reported clinical history. A few counts support this clone. This table comes from immunoSEQ multiplex PCR, and its TCRdb copy is limited to in-frame clones, with some not included. The sample includes approximately 100,000 clones, 86% seen only once; the top ten take about 2.5%. This CDR3 region has 14 residues. Per the germline V gene, CDR1 is SGHNT and CDR2 is YYREEE (reference sequence). V lost 2 bases, J lost 3 bases, and 9 bases lay in between.

The V and J genes are TRBV5-4 and TRBJ1-5; D possibly corresponds to TRBD1 (5 bases). The sample taken for sequencing was PBMCs or T cells enriched from blood (not recorded which). This TCR was recovered from a woman in her 50s who had recovered from COVID-19. The CDR3 spells CASSFQGINQPQHF. DNA for the CDR3: TGTGCCAGCAGCTTCCAGGGAATCAATCAGCCCCAGCATTTT.